This is a list of T cell receptor beta chains from one sample in a study of regulatory T cells in long-lasting Graves disease. TCRdb processed the multiplex PCR reads anew with MiXCR; each CDR3 protein has one entry. This repertoire shows under 450,000 distinct CDR3 sequences, roughly 25% found once; its top ten account for around a quarter. Here the sequenced sample was peripheral blood mononuclear cells (PBMCs), taken when the disease was refractory, from a patient treated with antithyroid drugs. Every receptor here comes from a woman in her 40s with Graves disease. Both conserved end residues are part of each CDR3. The order of the fields is D gene, J gene, clone size, V gene, CDR3 protein, CDR3 DNA. The D gene is left open where the match is weak. Some rows have no size entry. The others give once, few or many, or a class for an expanded clone.

>.|TRBJ2-5|many|TRBV2
CASVGEGQKETQYF
TGTGCCAGCGTGGGTGAGGGACAAAAAGAGACCCAGTACTTC
>.|TRBJ1-1|many|TRBV7-8
CASSLPQGNTEAFF
TGTGCCAGCAGCTTACCCCAGGGAAACACTGAAGCTTTCTTT
>.|TRBJ2-5|few|TRBV12-3/TRBV12-4
CASLITGGTQYF
TGTGCCAGCTTAATTACCGGGGGGACCCAGTACTTC
>.|TRBJ1-1|many|TRBV6-1
CASTKSSGATEAFF
TGTGCCAGCACCAAATCGTCCGGGGCCACTGAAGCTTTCTTT
>TRBD2|TRBJ2-7|many|TRBV10-3
CAISESGGGRTYEQYF
TGTGCCATCAGTGAGTCGGGGGGCGGGAGGACCTACGAGCAGTACTTC
>TRBD1|TRBJ2-5|many|TRBV20-1
CSARDPRGTVQETQYF
TGCAGTGCTAGAGACCCGAGAGGGACAGTCCAAGAGACCCAGTACTTC
>TRBD2|TRBJ2-1|.|TRBV7-2
CASSLSLAGNNEQFF
TGTGCCAGCAGCTTAAGCCTAGCGGGAAACAATGAGCAGTTCTTC
>.|TRBJ2-1|.|TRBV28
CASSALGAGVDNEQFF
TGTGCCAGCAGTGCCTTGGGGGCGGGAGTTGACAATGAGCAGTTCTTC
>.|TRBJ1-2|.|TRBV28
CASRTDGGFGYTF
TGTGCCAGCAGAACGGACGGTGGCTTTGGCTACACCTTC
>TRBD1|TRBJ1-6|.|TRBV3-1
CASSQGTGIVVNSPLHF
TGTGCCAGCAGCCAAGGGACAGGGATCGTGGTCAATTCACCCCTCCACTTT
>.|TRBJ2-5|many|TRBV12-3/TRBV12-4
CATTGERETQYF
TGTGCCACCACCGGAGAGCGGGAGACCCAGTACTTC
>.|TRBJ2-1|.|TRBV12-3/TRBV12-4
CASSLPQRLIPPPPNEQFF
TGTGCCAGCAGTTTACCCCAACGGCTGATACCCCCCCCCCCCAATGAGCAGTTCTTC
>.|TRBJ1-5|many|TRBV12-3/TRBV12-4
CASSSSTGPLSQPQHF
TGTGCCAGCAGTTCATCTACAGGGCCCCTTTCCCAGCCCCAGCATTTT